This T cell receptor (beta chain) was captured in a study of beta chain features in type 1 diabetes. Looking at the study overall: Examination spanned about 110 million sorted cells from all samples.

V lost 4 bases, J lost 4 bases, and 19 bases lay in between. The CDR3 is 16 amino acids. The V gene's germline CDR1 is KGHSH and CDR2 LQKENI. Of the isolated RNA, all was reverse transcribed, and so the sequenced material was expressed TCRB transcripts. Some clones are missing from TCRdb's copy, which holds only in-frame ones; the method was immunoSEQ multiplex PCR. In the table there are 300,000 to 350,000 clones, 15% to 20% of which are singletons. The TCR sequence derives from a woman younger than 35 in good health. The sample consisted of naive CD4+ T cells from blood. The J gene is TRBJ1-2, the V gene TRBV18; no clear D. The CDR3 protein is CASSRNLGSRGYGYTF. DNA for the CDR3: TGTGCCAGCTCACGGAATTTAGGCAGTCGCGGCTATGGCTACACCTTC.